The clone carrying this TCR beta chain has a handful of counts. The antigen is unknown. This entry comes from a study of T cell responses to AZD1222 COVID-19 vaccine. Findings and limits, study-wide: Distributed over spike, vaccine-associated CD4 TCRs predominated at 160-218 and 743-854.

Germline CDR1 and CDR2: KGHDR and SFDVKD. The CDR3 length is 17 residues. V trimming: 4 bases; J trimming: 9 bases; junction bases outside the gene matches: 13. Using immunoSEQ multiplex PCR, the repertoire was profiled, and TCRdb retains in-frame clones only, with some absent. The sample holds roughly 130,000 clones, more than 80% seen once. The chain uses TRBV24-1 and TRBJ1-6; 8 bases align to TRBD1. The sequence was obtained from an adult in good health. Sequenced material: peripheral blood, taken on day 0 of AZD1222 vaccination. The CDR3 DNA is TGTGCCACCAGTGAGGCCAATCTCAGGGGGCAATTTTCACCCCTCCACTTT. Residues: CATSEANLRGQFSPLHF.